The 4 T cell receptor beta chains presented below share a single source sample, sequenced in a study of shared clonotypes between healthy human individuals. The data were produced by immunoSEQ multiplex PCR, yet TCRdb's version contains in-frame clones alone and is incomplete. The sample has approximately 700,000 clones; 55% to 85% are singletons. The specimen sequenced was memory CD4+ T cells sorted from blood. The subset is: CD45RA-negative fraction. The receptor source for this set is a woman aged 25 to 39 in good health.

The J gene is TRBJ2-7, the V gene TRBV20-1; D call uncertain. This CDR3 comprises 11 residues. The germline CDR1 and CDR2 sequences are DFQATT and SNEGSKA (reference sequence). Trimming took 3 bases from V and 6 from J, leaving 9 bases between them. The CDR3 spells CSARFDSEQYF. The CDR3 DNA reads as TGCAGTGCTAGGTTTGATAGCGAGCAGTACTTC.

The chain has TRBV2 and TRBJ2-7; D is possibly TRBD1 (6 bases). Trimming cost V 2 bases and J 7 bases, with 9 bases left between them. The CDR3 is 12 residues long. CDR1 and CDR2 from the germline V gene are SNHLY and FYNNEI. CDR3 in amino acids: CASSEQGREQYF. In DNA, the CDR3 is TGTGCCAGCAGTGAACAGGGGAGAGAGCAGTACTTC.

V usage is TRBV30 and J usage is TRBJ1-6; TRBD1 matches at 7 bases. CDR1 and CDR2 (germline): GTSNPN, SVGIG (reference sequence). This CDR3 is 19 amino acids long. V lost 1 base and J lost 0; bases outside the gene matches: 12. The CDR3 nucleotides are TGTGCCTGGAGTGCGGGACAGATTCTCCCTAGCTCCTATAATTCACCCCTCCACTTT. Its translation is CAWSAGQILPSSYNSPLHF.

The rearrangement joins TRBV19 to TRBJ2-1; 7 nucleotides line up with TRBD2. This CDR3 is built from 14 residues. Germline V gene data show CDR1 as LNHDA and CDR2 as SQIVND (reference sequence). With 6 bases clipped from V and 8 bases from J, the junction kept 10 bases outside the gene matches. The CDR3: CASSLMLAGHEQFF. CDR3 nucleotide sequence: TGTGCCAGTAGCCTTATGTTAGCGGGCCATGAGCAGTTCTTC.